This TCR beta chain stems from a study of tissue T cells after allogeneic stem cell transplantation. Overall study findings and caveats: Only a limited share of tissue TCRs appeared in blood or spleen. Within patients, tissue anatomy strongly shaped TCR repertoire composition.

The time point denotes: mouse harvest day 7 after allogeneic transplant. Tail vein injection delivered 10^7 T-cell-depleted bone marrow cells and 10^6 splenic CD5+ T cells. Tissues came from B6→BALB/c major-mismatch GVHD mice at day 7 or 14. This clone has only a few counts. The antigen remains undetermined. The gene names given are mouse names. The CDR3 end falls 1 residue outside the read, so it is completed with the germline J gene. Data came from immunoSEQ multiplex PCR; TCRdb stores just in-frame clones and leaves some out. The sample includes around 6,200 clones, 45% to 55% of them seen just once. Germline V CDR1 and CDR2: SNHLY, FYNGKV (reference sequence). V was clipped by 1 base and J by 1 base; unmatched bases: 4. CDR3 length: 16 amino acids.

The sample taken for sequencing was gut tissue. This sequence originates from a female BALB/c mouse given C57BL/6 T cells with graft-versus-host disease after an allogeneic hematopoietic cell transplant. The chain uses TRBV3 and TRBJ2-4; 8 nucleotides line up with TRBD2. The CDR3 loop reads CASSLEVGGGQNTLYF. The covered CDR3 bases are TGTGCCAGCAGCTTAGAGGTTGGGGGGGGTCAAAACACCTTGTAC.